This T cell receptor beta chain was captured in a study of T-cell reconstitution after alpha-beta-depleted transplantation in children. Findings and limits, study-wide: Fresh T-cell production supplied most of the T-cell counts and diversity seen one year after transplant. Surviving recipient T cells and intrathymic progenitors accounted for some patients' high TCRbeta diversity at day 60. Expanded graft clones, several hundred of them, were reportedly the source of alpha-beta T cells about two months after transplant.

The TCRbeta library was prepared with unique molecular identifiers. Using its own MiXCR run on the PCR reads, TCRdb lists one record per CDR3 protein. The sample has approximately 150,000 distinct CDR3 sequences, 8.8% seen once. J lost 2 bases, V lost 4 bases, and 8 bases had no gene match. CDR3 length: 16 amino acids. Germline-derived CDR1 and CDR2 are SGHRS and YFSETQ. This clonotype has a count of ten or more. Its cognate antigen is unknown. The TCR comes from a female patient under 10 years old who had a stem cell transplant for congenital amegakaryocytic thrombocytopenia, so the T cells may come from the graft donor. This chain uses TRBV5-1 with TRBJ2-3, with 9 bases aligning to TRBD1. Source: PBMCs, mostly from graft donor cells, taken 180 days after TCRalphabeta/CD19-depleted stem cell transplant. The chain's CDR3 is CASSPDRGTYTDTQYF. For the CDR3, the DNA is TGCGCCAGCAGCCCCGACAGGGGGACCTACACAGATACGCAGTATTTT.